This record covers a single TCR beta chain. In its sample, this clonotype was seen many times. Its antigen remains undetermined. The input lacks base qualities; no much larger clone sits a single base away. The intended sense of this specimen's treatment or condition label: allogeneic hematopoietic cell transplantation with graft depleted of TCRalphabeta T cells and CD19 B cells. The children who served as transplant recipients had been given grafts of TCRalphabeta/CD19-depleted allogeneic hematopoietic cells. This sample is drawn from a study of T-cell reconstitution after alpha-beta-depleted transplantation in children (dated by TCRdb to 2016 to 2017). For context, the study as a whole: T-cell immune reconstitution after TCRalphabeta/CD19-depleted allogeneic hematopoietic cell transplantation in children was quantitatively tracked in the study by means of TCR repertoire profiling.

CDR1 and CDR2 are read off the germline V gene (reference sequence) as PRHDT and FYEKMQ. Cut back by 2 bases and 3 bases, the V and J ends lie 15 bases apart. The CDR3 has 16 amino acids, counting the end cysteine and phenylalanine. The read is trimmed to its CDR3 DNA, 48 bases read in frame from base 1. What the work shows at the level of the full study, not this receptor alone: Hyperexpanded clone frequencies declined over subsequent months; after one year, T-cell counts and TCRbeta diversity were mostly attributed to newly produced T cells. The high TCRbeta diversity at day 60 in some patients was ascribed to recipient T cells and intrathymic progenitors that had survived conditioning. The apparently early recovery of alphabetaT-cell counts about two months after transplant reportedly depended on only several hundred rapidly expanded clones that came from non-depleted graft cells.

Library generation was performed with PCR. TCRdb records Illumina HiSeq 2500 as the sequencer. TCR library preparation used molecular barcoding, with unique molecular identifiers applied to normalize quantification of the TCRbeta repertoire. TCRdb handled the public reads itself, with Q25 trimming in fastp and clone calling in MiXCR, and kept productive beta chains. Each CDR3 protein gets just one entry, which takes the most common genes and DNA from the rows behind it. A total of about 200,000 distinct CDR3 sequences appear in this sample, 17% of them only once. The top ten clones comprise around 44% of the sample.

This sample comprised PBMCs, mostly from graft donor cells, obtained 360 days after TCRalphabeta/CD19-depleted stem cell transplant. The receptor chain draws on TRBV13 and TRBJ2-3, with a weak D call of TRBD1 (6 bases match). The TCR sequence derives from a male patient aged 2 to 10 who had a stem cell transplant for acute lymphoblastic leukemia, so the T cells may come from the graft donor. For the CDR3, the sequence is CASSLTQQGWTDTQYF. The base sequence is TGTGCCAGCAGCTTAACCCAGCAGGGGTGGACAGATACGCAGTATTTT.